The 31 T cell receptor beta chains below all came from one sample that was sequenced in a study of identical twins. TCRdb reanalysed the 5' RACE reads using MiXCR and keeps one entry per CDR3 protein. This sample has fewer than 650,000 distinct CDR3 sequences; about 7.6% occur once, and the top ten carry roughly 1.6%. These data were likewise used in another study, on yellow fever vaccine responses in identical twins.

The sample consisted of PBMCs. The receptors originated from a woman aged 18-29 years in good health.

The genes are TRBV10-3 and TRBJ2-1, with 10 bases matching TRBD1. There are 15 residues in the CDR3. Germline assignment: CDR1 ENHRY and CDR2 SYGVKD. With V trimmed by 6 bases and J by 3 bases, 5 bases remained unmatched. CDR3 DNA: TGTGCCATCAGCGGGGGACAGGGGCACTACAATGAGCAGTTCTTC. Encoded protein: CAISGGQGHYNEQFF.

This clonotype was counted ten times or more. V usage is TRBV29-1 and J usage is TRBJ1-1; 9 bases are shared with TRBD1. Trimming at V came to 7 bases and at J to 4 bases, leaving 13 bases not matched to a gene. Germline V CDR1 and CDR2: SQVTM, ANQGSEA. CDR3 length: 15 residues. The CDR3 DNA follows: TGCAGCGCTGACGGGACAGGGAGATTAGGCACTGAAGCTTTCTTT. Its translation: CSADGTGRLGTEAFF.

The chain carries TRBV7-6 and TRBJ2-7, with a weak D call TRBD2 (6 bases). This CDR3 has 14 residues. Germline CDR1 SGHVS, CDR2 FNYEAQ. V was pared by 4 bases and J by 6 bases, with 16 bases between. The CDR3 loop is CASSSGDGGLEQYF. DNA for the CDR3: TGTGCCAGCAGCTCGGGGGACGGAGGCCTCGAGCAGTACTTC. Supplemented by reference TRBV7-6 and TRBJ2-7, the full variable domain reads GAGVSQSPRYKVTKRGQDVALRCDPISGHVSLYWYRQALGQGPEFLTYFNYEAQQDKSGLPNDRFSAERPEGSISTLTIQRTEQRDSAMYRCASSSGDGGLEQYFGPGTRLTVT.

Only a few counts were recorded for this clonotype. This chain uses TRBV20-1 with TRBJ1-5; D is ambiguous. Trimming stripped 0 bases from V and 0 bases from J, with 9 bases between. CDR1 DFQATT and CDR2 SNEGSKA come from the germline V gene (reference sequence). The CDR3 consists of 15 residues. CDR3 region: CSARDPRDSNQPQHF. The CDR3 DNA follows: TGCAGTGCTAGAGATCCACGGGATAGCAATCAGCCCCAGCATTTT.

This clonotype was seen many times. The chain combines TRBV7-9 with TRBJ2-7; D uncertain. CDR1 and CDR2 (germline): SEHNR, FQNEAQ (reference sequence). This CDR3 comprises 13 residues. Trimming took off 2 bases at V and 2 bases at J, with 7 bases between the two ends. The CDR3 nucleotides read TGTGCCAGCAGCTTACCCAGCCCCTACGAGCAGTACTTC. Protein sequence: CASSLPSPYEQYF. The full variable domain, completed using reference TRBV7-9 and TRBJ2-7, is DTGVSQNPRHKITKRGQNVTFRCDPISEHNRLYWYRQTLGQGPEFLTYFQNEAQLEKSRLLSDRFSAERPKGSFSTLEIQRTEQGDSAMYLCASSLPSPYEQYFGPGTRLTVT.

This clonotype was detected many times. The chain has TRBV7-3 and TRBJ1-2; 9 bases fit TRBD1. Germline V gene sequence: CDR1 SGHTA, CDR2 FQGTGA. The CDR3 loop spans 14 amino acids. With V trimmed by 5 bases and J by 5 bases, 6 bases remained unmatched. The CDR3 coding sequence is TGTGCCAGCAGCGCCACAGGGGGCTGGTATGGCTACACCTTC. Its translation is CASSATGGWYGYTF.

The DNA for the CDR3 is TGTGCCAGCAACGGGGGCGGGGGGGAGACCCAGTACTTC. The encoded protein is CASNGGGGETQYF. The genes are TRBV4-2 and TRBJ2-5; 8 positions agree with TRBD2. CDR3 length: 13 amino acids. CDR1 is LGHNA, CDR2 YNFKEQ, per germline. J was trimmed by 5 bases and V by 7 bases; bases with no gene match: 6.

This clonotype occurred many times. This CDR3 is CASSWLAGVADTQYF. DNA of the CDR3: TGTGCCAGCAGCTGGCTAGCGGGAGTAGCCGATACGCAGTATTTT. The chain couples TRBV5-6 to TRBJ2-3; TRBD2 matches at 10 bases. From germline, CDR1 is SGHDT and CDR2 YYEEEE. The CDR3 covers 15 residues. Trimming took 3 bases from V and 6 from J; bases not matched to a gene: 7.

For this clonotype: Possible read error: a much larger clone is one base away. The V call is TRBV7-9, the J call TRBJ2-7; 13 bases map to TRBD2. The CDR3 runs 15 residues. Germline assignment: CDR1 SEHNR and CDR2 FQNEAQ (reference sequence). CDR3 DNA: TGTGCCAGCAGCCCTACTAGCGGGAGGGCCTACGAGCAGAACTTC. Amino acids: CASSPTSGRAYEQNF.

The chain couples TRBV7-2 to TRBJ2-3, with 8 bases matching TRBD2. Per the germline V gene, CDR1 is SGHTA and CDR2 is FQGNSA. J was trimmed by 2 bases and V by 9 bases; bases with no gene match: 7. The CDR3 extends over 14 amino acids. In DNA form, the CDR3 reads TGTGCCAGTGATAGCGGGACCTTCACAGATACGCAGTATTTT. Translation: CASDSGTFTDTQYF.

This clonotype was detected ten times or more. The chain combines TRBV28 with TRBJ2-7; a possible D gene is TRBD2 (5 bases). The ends were cut back, 5 bases at V and 4 bases at J, with 18 bases in the middle. Germline CDR1 reads MDHEN; CDR2 reads SYDVKM. This CDR3 region has 15 residues. The CDR3 loop is CASSRIRGQFYEQYF. In nucleotides, the CDR3 is TGTGCCAGCAGTCGAATACGGGGTCAGTTTTACGAGCAGTACTTC.

The V gene is TRBV9, the J gene TRBJ2-1; 7 bases align to TRBD1. The CDR3 length is 12 residues. Trimming at V came to 6 bases and at J to 5 bases, leaving 2 bases not matched to a gene. From germline, CDR1 is SGDLS and CDR2 YYNGEE. The CDR3 DNA is TGTGCCAGCAACAGGGGAAACAATGAGCAGTTCTTC. Translated: CASNRGNNEQFF.

This sequence joins TRBV2 and TRBJ1-6, with D hard to call. The CDR3 has 15 residues. With 8 bases removed from V and 8 bases from J, the gap between germline ends came to 19 bases. Germline V lookup: CDR1 SNHLY, CDR2 FYNNEI. The CDR3 is CASRPREAAYSPLHF. The CDR3 region has the DNA TGTGCCAGCCGACCCCGGGAGGCAGCTTATTCACCCCTCCACTTT.

This clonotype was seen only a few times. V usage is TRBV5-1 and J usage is TRBJ2-2; TRBD2 aligns across 13 bases. The length of the CDR3 is 17 residues. The ends lost 3 bases at V and 1 base at J; junction bases unmatched: 3. Germline V gene sequence: CDR1 SGHRS, CDR2 YFSETQ. The CDR3 here is CASSSGLAGMNTGELFF. The CDR3 DNA follows: TGCGCCAGCAGCTCGGGACTAGCGGGAATGAACACCGGGGAGCTGTTTTTT.

The chain recombines TRBV5-8 with TRBJ1-4; 7 nucleotides align to TRBD1. Germline CDR1 and CDR2: SGHTS and YDEGEE. The ends lost 4 bases at V and 8 bases at J; junction bases unmatched: 8. There are 14 residues in the CDR3. CDR3: CASSPQGFGEKLFF. Here the CDR3 DNA reads TGTGCCAGCAGCCCACAGGGGTTTGGGGAAAAACTGTTTTTT. The full variable domain, its missing parts supplied by reference TRBV5-8 and TRBJ1-4, is EAGVTQSPTHLIKTRGQQATLRCSPISGHTSVYWYQQALGLGLQFLLWYDEGEERNRGNFPPRFSGRQFPNYSSELNVNALELEDSALYLCASSPQGFGEKLFFGSGTQLSVL.

The chain is built from TRBV7-2 and TRBJ2-1, with a possible D match to TRBD2 (5 bases). Deletions cut 7 bases from V and 8 bases from J, with 18 bases between. This CDR3 spans 14 amino acids. The germline gives CDR1 SGHTA, CDR2 FQGNSA. Written as DNA, the CDR3 is TGTGCCAGCAAACCCTTCCGAGGGAACGATGAGCAGTTCTTC. Its protein product is CASKPFRGNDEQFF. The whole variable domain, filled in from reference TRBV7-2 and TRBJ2-1, reads GAGVSQSPSNKVTEKGKDVELRCDPISGHTALYWYRQSLGQGLEFLIYFQGNSAPDKSGLPSDRFSAERTGGSVSTLTIQRTQQEDSAVYLCASKPFRGNDEQFFGPGTRLTVL.

The chain couples TRBV28 to TRBJ2-1; unclear D gene. The CDR3 has 12 amino acids. Trimming stripped 3 bases from V and 13 bases from J, with 13 bases between. Germline V gene sequence: CDR1 MDHEN, CDR2 SYDVKM. CDR3 sequence: CASSFPLLRQFF. CDR3 DNA sequence: TGTGCCAGCAGTTTCCCCCTCCTCCGTCAGTTCTTC.

In this sample, this clonotype turned up many times. The chain couples TRBV4-1 to TRBJ1-5; no clear D gene. This CDR3 comprises 15 residues. The V end lost 1 base, the J end lost 5 bases, and 12 bases lay between the germline ends. Looked up from germline, CDR1 is MGHRA and CDR2 is YSYEKL. This CDR3 is CASSQVFGWDQPQHF. As DNA, the CDR3 is TGCGCCAGCAGCCAAGTGTTTGGGTGGGATCAGCCCCAGCATTTT.

This clonotype was detected only a few times. The V call is TRBV7-2, the J call TRBJ1-1; 7 bases line up with TRBD1. The CDR3 spans 16 residues. Germline values: CDR1 SGHTA, CDR2 FQGNSA. Losses at the gene ends were 1 base for V and 7 bases for J; bases not matched to a gene: 12. The CDR3 nucleotides are TGTGCCAGCAGCTTAGAGGGGACAAGGGGGCGTCTTGAAGCTTTCTTT. Protein sequence: CASSLEGTRGRLEAFF.

This clonotype was detected many times. The chain couples TRBV28 to TRBJ1-1; a weak D match, TRBD1 (5 bases). Per the germline V gene, CDR1 is MDHEN and CDR2 is SYDVKM. The CDR3 is made up of 14 amino acids. V gave up 1 base and J gave up 1 base, with 7 bases separating them. As DNA, the CDR3 is TGTGCCAGCAGTTTATCAGGGTGGAACACTGAAGCTTTCTTT. Protein sequence: CASSLSGWNTEAFF.

The chain has TRBV29-1 and TRBJ1-1; 11 bases are shared with TRBD1. From germline, CDR1 is SQVTM and CDR2 ANQGSEA. The CDR3 covers 14 residues. The J segment lost 4 bases and the V segment lost 7 bases, leaving 8 bases of the junction unmatched. CDR3 loop: CSAGTGGTATEAFF. CDR3 bases: TGCAGCGCCGGGACAGGGGGTACCGCCACTGAAGCTTTCTTT.

This sequence joins TRBV20-1 and TRBJ2-5, with a tentative D call TRBD1 (6 bases). V was trimmed by 2 bases and J by 5 bases, leaving 15 bases between them. CDR3 length: 14 residues. Per germline, CDR1 DFQATT and CDR2 SNEGSKA (reference sequence). The CDR3 sequence: CSARMGARGETQYF. CDR3 nucleotide sequence: TGCAGTGCTAGAATGGGGGCCCGAGGGGAGACCCAGTACTTC.

As concerns this clonotype: This may arise from a read error, as a much more abundant clone is one base away. This chain joins TRBV12-3 or TRBV12-4 and TRBJ2-2; a possible D gene is TRBD1 (5 bases). The V end lost 5 bases, the J end lost 3 bases, and 16 bases lay between the germline ends. The CDR3 is 16 amino acids. In DNA form, the CDR3 reads TGTGCCAGCAGTATGACAGCTACCCCGGACACCGGGGAGCTGTTTTTT. This sequence encodes CASSMTATPDTGELFF.

On this clonotype: One junction end disagrees with the germline gene, perhaps due to a read error. The chain carries TRBV14 and TRBJ1-2; D is possibly TRBD1 (6 bases). The germline gives CDR1 SGHDN, CDR2 FVKESK. CDR3 length: 13 residues. The CDR3 is CASSQVGTSLSFF. In nucleotides, the CDR3 is TGTGCCAGCAGCCAAGTGGGGACAAGCCTTTCTTTCTTC.

The rearrangement joins TRBV28 to TRBJ2-7, with 10 nucleotides matching TRBD1. The germline V gene encodes CDR1 MDHEN and CDR2 SYDVKM. CDR3 size: 16 residues. V gave up 6 bases and J gave up 4 bases; unmatched junction bases: 12. The CDR3 here is CASRPTPGQGIYEQYV. The CDR3 region has the DNA TGTGCCAGCAGACCAACCCCGGGACAGGGGATATACGAGCAGTACGTC.

This clonotype appeared a few times. The CDR3 spells CASSWLDRGSTDTQYF. The CDR3, as DNA: TGTGCCAGCTCATGGCTCGACAGGGGGAGCACAGATACGCAGTATTTT. The V gene is TRBV10-3, the J gene TRBJ2-3; 9 bases match TRBD1. From germline, CDR1 is ENHRY and CDR2 SYGVKD. The trim removed 10 bases at V and 0 bases at J, leaving 11 bases unmatched. The CDR3 totals 16 residues.

Written as DNA, the CDR3 is TGCAGTGCCCCGACTCCAACTAGCTCCTACAATGAGCAGTTCTTC. As protein: CSAPTPTSSYNEQFF. The gene calls are TRBV20-1 and TRBJ2-1; possibly TRBD2 for D (5 bases). Trimming shortened V by 6 bases and J by 0 bases, and 15 bases separated the two germline ends. Germline V gene lookup returns CDR1 DFQATT and CDR2 SNEGSKA (reference sequence). CDR3 length: 15 residues.

In this sample, this clonotype turned up many times. The chain has TRBV29-1 and TRBJ1-4; D remains ambiguous. Germline CDR1 SQVTM, CDR2 ANQGSEA. Between the trimmed V and J ends, which lost 1 base and 0 bases, there was a span of 3 bases. The CDR3 is 13 amino acids. CDR3 bases: TGCAGCGTTGAAGGGACAACTAATGAAAAACTGTTTTTT. This encodes CSVEGTTNEKLFF.

This clonotype was counted ten times or more. The CDR3 protein is CASSLQASRTSYNEQFF. CDR3 sequence (DNA): TGTGCCAGCAGTTTACAGGCTAGCAGGACCTCCTACAATGAGCAGTTCTTC. V and J are TRBV12-3 or TRBV12-4 and TRBJ2-1; a possible D gene is TRBD2 (5 bases). The CDR3 extends over 17 amino acids. V dropped 2 bases and J dropped 0 bases, with 14 bases sitting between them.

There are many counts of this clonotype. The rearrangement uses TRBV3-1 and TRBJ1-5, with D unclear. V was trimmed by 2 bases and J by 5 bases, leaving 7 bases between them. The CDR3 runs to 13 residues. Germline V lookup: CDR1 LGHDT, CDR2 YNNKEL (reference sequence). CDR3 in amino acids: CASSQRRDQPQHF. CDR3 DNA: TGTGCCAGCAGCCAACGGAGGGATCAGCCCCAGCATTTT.

The sample holds many counts of this clonotype. The gene calls are TRBV29-1 and TRBJ1-2, with D unresolved. Germline assignment: CDR1 SQVTM and CDR2 ANQGSEA. This CDR3 is built from 11 residues. The V end lost 3 bases, the J end lost 3 bases, and 5 bases lay between the germline ends. The CDR3 coding sequence is TGCAGCGTTGATCCAGACTATGGCTACACCTTC. This sequence encodes CSVDPDYGYTF.